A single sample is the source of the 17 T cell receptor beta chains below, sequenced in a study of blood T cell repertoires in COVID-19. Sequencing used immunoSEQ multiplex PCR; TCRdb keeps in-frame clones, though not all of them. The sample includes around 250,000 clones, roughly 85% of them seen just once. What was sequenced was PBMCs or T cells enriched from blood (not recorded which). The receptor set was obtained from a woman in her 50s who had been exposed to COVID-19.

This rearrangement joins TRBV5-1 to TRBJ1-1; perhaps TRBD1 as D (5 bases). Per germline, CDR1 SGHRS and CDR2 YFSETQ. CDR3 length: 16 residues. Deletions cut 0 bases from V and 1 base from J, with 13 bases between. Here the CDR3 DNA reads TGCGCCAGCAGCTTGGGTGGGGGGTTTGGGAACACTGAAGCTTTCTTT. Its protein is CASSLGGGFGNTEAFF. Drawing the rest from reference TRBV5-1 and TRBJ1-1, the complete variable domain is KAGVTQTPRYLIKTRGQQVTLSCSPISGHRSVSWYQQTPGQGLQFLFEYFSETQRNKGNFPGRFSGRQFSNSRSEMNVSTLELGDSALYLCASSLGGGFGNTEAFFGQGTRLTVV.

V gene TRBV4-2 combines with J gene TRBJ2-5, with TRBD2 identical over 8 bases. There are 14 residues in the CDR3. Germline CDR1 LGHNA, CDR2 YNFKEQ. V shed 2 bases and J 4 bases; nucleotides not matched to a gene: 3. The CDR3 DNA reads TGTGCCAGCAGCCAACGGGGGGGCGGAGAGACCCAGTACTTC. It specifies CASSQRGGGETQYF.

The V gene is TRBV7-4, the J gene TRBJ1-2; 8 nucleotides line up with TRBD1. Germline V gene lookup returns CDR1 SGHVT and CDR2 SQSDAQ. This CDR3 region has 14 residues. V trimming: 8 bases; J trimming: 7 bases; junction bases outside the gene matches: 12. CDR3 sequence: CASSLQGAHSGYTF. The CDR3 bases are TGTGCCAGCTCACTTCAGGGGGCGCATAGTGGCTACACCTTC.

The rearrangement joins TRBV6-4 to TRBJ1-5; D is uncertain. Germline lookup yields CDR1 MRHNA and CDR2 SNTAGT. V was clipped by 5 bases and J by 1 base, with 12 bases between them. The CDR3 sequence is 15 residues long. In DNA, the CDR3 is TGTGCCAGCAGTCGGGGTAAGGACAGCAATCAGCCCCAGCATTTT. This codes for CASSRGKDSNQPQHF.

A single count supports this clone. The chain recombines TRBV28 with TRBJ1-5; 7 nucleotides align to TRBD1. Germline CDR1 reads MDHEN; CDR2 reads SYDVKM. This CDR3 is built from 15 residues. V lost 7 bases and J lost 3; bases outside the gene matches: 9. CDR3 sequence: CASTLGGQDNQPQHF. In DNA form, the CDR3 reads TGTGCCAGCACTCTCGGTGGACAGGACAATCAGCCCCAGCATTTT.

For the CDR3, the DNA is TGTGCCAGCTCACTATGGGACAGGAGAATGAACACTGAAGCTTTCTTT. Translated, it gives CASSLWDRRMNTEAFF. The gene calls are TRBV18 and TRBJ1-1; 8 nucleotides match TRBD1. This CDR3 is built from 16 residues. Per the germline V gene, CDR1 is KGHSH and CDR2 is LQKENI. Trimming at V came to 4 bases and at J to 0 bases, leaving 7 bases not matched to a gene.

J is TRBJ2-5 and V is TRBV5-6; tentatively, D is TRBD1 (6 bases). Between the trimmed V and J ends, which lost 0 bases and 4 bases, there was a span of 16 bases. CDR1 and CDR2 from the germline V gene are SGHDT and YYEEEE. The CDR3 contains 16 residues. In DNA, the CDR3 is TGTGCCAGCAGCTTGGCCCCGGTAACAGGGAGAGAGACCCAGTACTTC. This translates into CASSLAPVTGRETQYF.

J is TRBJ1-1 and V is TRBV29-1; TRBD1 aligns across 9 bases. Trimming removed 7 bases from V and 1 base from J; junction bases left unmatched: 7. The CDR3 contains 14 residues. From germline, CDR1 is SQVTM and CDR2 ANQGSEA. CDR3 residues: CSAQRGQGNTEAFF. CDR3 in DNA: TGCAGCGCGCAAAGGGGACAGGGGAACACTGAAGCTTTCTTT.

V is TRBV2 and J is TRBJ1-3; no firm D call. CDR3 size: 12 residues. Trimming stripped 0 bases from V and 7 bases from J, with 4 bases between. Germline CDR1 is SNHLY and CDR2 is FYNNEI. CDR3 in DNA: TGTGCCAGCAGTGAAGCGAGGAACACCATATATTTT. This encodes CASSEARNTIYF.

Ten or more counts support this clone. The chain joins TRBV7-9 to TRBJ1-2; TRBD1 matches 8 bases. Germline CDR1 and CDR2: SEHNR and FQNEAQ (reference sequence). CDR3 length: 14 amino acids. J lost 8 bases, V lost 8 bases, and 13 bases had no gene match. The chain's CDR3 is CASEDRERGAGYTF. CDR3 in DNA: TGTGCCAGCGAGGACAGGGAAAGAGGGGCAGGCTACACCTTC. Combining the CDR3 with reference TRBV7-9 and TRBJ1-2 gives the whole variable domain DTGVSQNPRHKITKRGQNVTFRCDPISEHNRLYWYRQTLGQGPEFLTYFQNEAQLEKSRLLSDRFSAERPKGSFSTLEIQRTEQGDSAMYLCASEDRERGAGYTFGSGTRLTVV.

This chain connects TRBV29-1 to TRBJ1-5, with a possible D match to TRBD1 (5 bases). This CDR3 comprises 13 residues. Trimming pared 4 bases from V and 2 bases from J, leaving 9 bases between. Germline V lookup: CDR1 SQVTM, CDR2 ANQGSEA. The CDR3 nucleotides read TGCAGCGTTGGTTGGGGGGGCAATCAGCCCCAGCATTTT. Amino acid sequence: CSVGWGGNQPQHF.

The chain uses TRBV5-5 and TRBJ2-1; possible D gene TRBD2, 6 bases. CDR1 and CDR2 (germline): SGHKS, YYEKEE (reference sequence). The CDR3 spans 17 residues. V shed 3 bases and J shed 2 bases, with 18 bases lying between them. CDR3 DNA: TGTGCCAGCAGCTCCCCGTTGGCGGGAACCGCCTACAATGAGCAGTTCTTC. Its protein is CASSSPLAGTAYNEQFF.

CDR3 amino acids: CASSQLNGTGSVGDEQYF. In nucleotides, the CDR3 is TGCGCCAGCAGTCAATTAAACGGGACAGGGTCGGTCGGCGACGAGCAGTACTTC. The rearrangement uses TRBV23-1 and TRBJ2-7; 9 positions agree with TRBD1. TRBV23-1 is recorded as an ORF, its role being uncertain. The CDR3 contains 18 residues. J lost 5 bases, V lost 1 base, and 15 bases had no gene match.

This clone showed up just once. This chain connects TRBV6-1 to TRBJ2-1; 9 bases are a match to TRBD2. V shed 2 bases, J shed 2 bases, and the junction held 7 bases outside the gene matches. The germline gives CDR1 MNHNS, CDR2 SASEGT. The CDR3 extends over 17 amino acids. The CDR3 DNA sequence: TGTGCCAGCAGTGAATCGGCTAGCGGGGCCGCCTACAATGAGCAGTTCTTC. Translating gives CASSESASGAAYNEQFF.

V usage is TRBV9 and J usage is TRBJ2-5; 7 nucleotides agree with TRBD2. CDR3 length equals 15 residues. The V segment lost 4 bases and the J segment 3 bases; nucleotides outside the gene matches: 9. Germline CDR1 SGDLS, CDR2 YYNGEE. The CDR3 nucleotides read TGTGCCAGCAGCCCGGGACTACTTTTTGAAGAGACCCAGTACTTC. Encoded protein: CASSPGLLFEETQYF.

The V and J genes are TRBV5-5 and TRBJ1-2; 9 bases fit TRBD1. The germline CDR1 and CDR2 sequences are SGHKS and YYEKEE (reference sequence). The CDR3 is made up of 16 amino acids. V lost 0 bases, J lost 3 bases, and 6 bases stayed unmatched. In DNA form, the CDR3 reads TGTGCCAGCAGCTTGGGGGACAGGGAGAACGACTATGGCTACACCTTC. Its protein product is CASSLGDRENDYGYTF.

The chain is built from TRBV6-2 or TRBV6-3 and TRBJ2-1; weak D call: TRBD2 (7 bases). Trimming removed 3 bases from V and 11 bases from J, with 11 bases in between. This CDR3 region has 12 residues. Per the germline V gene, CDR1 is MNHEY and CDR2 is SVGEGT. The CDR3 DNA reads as TGTGCCAGCAGTTATGGGGGGGCGAAGCAGTTCTTC. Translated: CASSYGGAKQFF.